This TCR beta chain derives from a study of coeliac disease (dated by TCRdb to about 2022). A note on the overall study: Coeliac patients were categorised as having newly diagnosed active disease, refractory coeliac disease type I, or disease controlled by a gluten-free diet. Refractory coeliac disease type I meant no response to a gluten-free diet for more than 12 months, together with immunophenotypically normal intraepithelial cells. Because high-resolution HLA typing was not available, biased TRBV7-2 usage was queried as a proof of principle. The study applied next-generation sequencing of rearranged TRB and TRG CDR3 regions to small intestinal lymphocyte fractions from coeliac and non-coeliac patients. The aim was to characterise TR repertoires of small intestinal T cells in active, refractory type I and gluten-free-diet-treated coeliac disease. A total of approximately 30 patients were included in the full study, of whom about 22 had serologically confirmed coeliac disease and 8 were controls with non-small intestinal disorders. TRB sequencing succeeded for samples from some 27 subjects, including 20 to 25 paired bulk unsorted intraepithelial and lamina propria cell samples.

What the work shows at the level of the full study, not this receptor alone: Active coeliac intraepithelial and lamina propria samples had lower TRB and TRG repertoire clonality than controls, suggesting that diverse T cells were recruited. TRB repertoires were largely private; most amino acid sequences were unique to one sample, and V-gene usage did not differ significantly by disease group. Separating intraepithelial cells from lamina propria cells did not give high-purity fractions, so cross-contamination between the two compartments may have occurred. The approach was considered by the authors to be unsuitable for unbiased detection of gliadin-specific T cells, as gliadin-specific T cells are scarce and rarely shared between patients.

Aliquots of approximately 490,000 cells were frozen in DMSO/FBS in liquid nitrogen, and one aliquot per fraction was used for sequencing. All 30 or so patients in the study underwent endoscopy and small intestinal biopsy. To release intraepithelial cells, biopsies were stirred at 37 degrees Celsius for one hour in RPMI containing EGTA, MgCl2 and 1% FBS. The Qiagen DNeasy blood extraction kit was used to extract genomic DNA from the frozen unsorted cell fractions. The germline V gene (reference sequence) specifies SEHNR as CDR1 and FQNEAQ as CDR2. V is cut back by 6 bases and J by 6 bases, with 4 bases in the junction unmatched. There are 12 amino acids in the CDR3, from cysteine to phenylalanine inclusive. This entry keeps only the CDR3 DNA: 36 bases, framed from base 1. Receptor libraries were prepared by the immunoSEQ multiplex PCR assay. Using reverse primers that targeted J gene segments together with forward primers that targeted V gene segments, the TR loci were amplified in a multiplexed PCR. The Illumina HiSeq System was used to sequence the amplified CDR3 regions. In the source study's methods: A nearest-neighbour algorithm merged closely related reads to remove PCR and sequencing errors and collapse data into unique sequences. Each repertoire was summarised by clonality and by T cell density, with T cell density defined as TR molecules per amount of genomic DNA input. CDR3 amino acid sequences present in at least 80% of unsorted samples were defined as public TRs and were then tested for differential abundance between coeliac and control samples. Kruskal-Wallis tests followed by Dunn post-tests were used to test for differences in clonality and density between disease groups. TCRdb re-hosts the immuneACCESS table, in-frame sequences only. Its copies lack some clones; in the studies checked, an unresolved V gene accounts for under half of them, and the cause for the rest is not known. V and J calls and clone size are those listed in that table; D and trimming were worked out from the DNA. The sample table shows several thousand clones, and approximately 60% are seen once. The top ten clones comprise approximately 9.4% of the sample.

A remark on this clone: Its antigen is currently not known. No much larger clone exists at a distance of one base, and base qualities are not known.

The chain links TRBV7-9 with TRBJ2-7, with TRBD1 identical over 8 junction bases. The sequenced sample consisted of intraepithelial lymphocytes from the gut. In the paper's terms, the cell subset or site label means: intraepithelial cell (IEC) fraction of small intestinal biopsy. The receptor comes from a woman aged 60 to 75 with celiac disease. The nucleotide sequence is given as TGTGCCAGCAGTTTTACAGGGGGCGAGCAGTACTTC. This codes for CASSFTGGEQYF.